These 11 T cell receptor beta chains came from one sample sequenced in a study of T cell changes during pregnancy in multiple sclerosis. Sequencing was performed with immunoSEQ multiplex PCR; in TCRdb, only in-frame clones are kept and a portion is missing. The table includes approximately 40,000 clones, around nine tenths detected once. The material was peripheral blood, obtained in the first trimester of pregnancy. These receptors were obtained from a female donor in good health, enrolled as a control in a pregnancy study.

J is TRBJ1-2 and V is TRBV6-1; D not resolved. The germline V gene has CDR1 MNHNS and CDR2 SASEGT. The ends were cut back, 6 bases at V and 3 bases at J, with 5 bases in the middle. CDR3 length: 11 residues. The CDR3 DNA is TGTGCCAGCAGCCCAGACTATGGCTACACCTTC. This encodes CASSPDYGYTF.

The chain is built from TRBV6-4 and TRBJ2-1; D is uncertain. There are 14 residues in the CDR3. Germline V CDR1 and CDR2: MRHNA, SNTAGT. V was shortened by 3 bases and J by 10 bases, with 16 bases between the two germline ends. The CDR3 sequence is CASSEKPSLAEQFF. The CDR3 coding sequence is TGTGCCAGCAGTGAAAAACCCAGTCTGGCAGAGCAGTTCTTC.

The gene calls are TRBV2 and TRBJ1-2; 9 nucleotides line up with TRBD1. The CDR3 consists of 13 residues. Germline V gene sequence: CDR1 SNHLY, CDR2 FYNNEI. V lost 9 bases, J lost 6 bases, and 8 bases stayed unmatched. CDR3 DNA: TGTGCCAGTCGGACAGGGGCAGAAAATGGCTACACCTTC. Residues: CASRTGAENGYTF.

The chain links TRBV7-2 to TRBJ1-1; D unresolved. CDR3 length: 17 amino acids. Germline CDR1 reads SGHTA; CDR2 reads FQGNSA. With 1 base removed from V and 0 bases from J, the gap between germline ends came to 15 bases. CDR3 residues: CASSLGGREYLNTEAFF. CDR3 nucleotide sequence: TGTGCCAGCAGCTTAGGAGGTCGGGAGTACTTGAACACTGAAGCTTTCTTT.

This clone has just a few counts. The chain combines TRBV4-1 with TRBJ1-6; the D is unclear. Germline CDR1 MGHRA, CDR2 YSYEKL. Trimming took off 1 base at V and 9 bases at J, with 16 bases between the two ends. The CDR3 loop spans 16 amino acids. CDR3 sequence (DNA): TGCGCCAGCAGCCAAGTGGCGGGAAGCGGGGTTTCACCCCTCCACTTT. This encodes CASSQVAGSGVSPLHF.

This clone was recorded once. The CDR3 loop is CASSITGRDTQYF. CDR3 bases: TGTGCCAGTAGTATTACAGGCAGAGATACGCAGTATTTT. V and J are TRBV19 and TRBJ2-3; perhaps TRBD1 as D (5 bases). With 3 bases removed from V and 5 bases from J, the gap between germline ends came to 9 bases. Germline CDR1 reads LNHDA; CDR2 reads SQIVND (reference sequence). The CDR3 spans 13 residues. Full variable domain (missing parts from reference TRBV19 and TRBJ2-3): DGGITQSPKYLFRKEGQNVTLSCEQNLNHDAMYWYRQDPGQGLRLIYYSQIVNDFQKGDIAEGYSVSREKKESFPLTVTSAQKNPTAFYLCASSITGRDTQYFGPGTRLTVL.

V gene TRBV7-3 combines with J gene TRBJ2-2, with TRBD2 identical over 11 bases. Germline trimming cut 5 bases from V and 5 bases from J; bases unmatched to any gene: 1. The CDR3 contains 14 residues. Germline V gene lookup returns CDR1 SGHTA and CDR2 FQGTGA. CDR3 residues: CASSRTSGTGELFF. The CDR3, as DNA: TGTGCCAGCAGCCGGACTAGCGGGACCGGGGAGCTGTTTTTT.

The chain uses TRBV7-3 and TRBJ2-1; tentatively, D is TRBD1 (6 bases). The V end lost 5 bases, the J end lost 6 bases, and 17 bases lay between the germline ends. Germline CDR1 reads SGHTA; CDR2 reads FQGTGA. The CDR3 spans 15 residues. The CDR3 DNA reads TGTGCCAGCAGCCCTTTGGACAGATCCGGCAATGAGCAGTTCTTC. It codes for CASSPLDRSGNEQFF.

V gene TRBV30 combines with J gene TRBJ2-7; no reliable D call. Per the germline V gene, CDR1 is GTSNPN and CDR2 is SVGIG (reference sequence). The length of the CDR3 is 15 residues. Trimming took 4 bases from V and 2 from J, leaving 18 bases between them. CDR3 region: CAWTPDIATTYEQYF. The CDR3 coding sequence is TGTGCCTGGACTCCCGACATCGCAACCACCTACGAGCAGTACTTC.

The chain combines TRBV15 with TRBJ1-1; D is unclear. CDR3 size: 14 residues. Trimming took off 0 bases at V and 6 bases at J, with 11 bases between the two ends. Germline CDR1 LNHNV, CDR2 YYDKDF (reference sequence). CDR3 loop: CATSRDYEIAEAFF. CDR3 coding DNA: TGTGCCACCAGCAGAGATTATGAGATCGCTGAAGCTTTCTTT. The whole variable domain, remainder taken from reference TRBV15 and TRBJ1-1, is DAMVIQNPRYQVTQFGKPVTLSCSQTLNHNVMYWYQQKSSQAPKLLFHYYDKDFNNEADTPDNFQSRRPNTSFCFLDIRSPGLGDTAMYLCATSRDYEIAEAFFGQGTRLTVV.

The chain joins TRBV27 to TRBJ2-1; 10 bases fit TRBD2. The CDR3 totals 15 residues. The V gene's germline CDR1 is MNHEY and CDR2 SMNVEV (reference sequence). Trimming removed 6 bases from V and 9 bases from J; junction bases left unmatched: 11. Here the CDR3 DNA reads TGTGCCAGCAGCACCGGGACTAGCGCGGACAGTGAGCAGTTCTTC. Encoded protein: CASSTGTSADSEQFF.